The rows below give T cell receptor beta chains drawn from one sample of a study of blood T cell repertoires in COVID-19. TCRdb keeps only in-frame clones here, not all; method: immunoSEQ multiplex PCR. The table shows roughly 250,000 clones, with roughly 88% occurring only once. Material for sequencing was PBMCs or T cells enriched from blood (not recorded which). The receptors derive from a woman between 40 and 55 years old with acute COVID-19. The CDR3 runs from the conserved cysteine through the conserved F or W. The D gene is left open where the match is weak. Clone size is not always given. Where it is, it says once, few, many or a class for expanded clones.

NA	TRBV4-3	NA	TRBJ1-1	CASSPARVQGNTEAFF	TGCGCCAGCAGCCCGGCGCGCGTACAGGGGAACACTGAAGCTTTCTTT
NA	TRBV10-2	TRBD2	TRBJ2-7	CASRRGTSGLSYEQYF	TGCGCCAGCAGACGGGGGACTAGCGGGCTATCCTACGAGCAGTACTTC
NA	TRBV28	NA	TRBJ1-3	CASSLEGDGNTIYF	TGTGCCAGCAGTTTGGAGGGAGACGGAAACACCATATATTTT
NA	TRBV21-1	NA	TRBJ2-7	CASSKPRRRELLTYEQYF	TGTGCCAGCAGCAAACCCCGGCGGAGGGAACTACTTACCTACGAGCAGTACTTC
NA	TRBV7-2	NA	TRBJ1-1	CASSLTGRETEAFF	TGTGCCAGCAGCTTAACGGGGCGGGAGACTGAAGCTTTCTTT
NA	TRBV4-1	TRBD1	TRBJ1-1	CASSPGGGRGRTEAFF	TGCGCCAGCAGCCCAGGGGGCGGCAGGGGGCGGACTGAAGCTTTCTTT
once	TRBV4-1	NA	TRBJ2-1	CASSQKTLRDWRGHEQFF	TGCGCCAGCAGCCAAAAGACTCTCCGGGACTGGCGGGGGCATGAGCAGTTCTTC
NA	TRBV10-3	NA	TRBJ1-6	CAISGTDNSPLHF	TGTGCCATCAGTGGGACAGATAATTCACCCCTCCACTTT
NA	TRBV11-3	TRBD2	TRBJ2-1	CASSFGETAGVNNEQFF	TGTGCCAGCAGCTTCGGGGAGACGGCGGGAGTGAACAATGAGCAGTTCTTC
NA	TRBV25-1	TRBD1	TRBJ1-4	CASSESQTGRKLFF	TGTGCCAGCAGTGAATCCCAGACAGGGCGGAAACTGTTTTTT
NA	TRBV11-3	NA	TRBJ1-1	CASSLGDRKPEAFF	TGTGCCAGCAGCTTAGGAGACAGGAAACCTGAAGCTTTCTTT
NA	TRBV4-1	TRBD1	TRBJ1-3	CASSQDSDRVVGNTIYF	TGCGCCAGCAGCCAAGATTCCGACAGGGTGGTTGGAAACACCATATATTTT
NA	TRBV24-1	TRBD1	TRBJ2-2	CATSDDRVGTGELFF	TGTGCCACCAGTGATGACAGGGTGGGCACCGGGGAGCTGTTTTTT
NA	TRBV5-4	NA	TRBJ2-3	CASSLPGSRGDTQYF	TGTGCCAGCAGCTTACCCGGGAGTCGGGGAGATACGCAGTATTTT
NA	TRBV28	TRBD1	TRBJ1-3	CASSLLPDWTGTSGNTIYF	TGTGCCAGCAGTTTATTGCCGGATTGGACAGGCACCTCTGGAAACACCATATATTTT
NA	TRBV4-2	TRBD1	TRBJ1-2	CASRPGTGHYGYTF	TGTGCCAGCAGACCCGGGACAGGACACTATGGCTACACCTTC
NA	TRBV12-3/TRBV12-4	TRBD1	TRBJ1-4	CASRYRGREKLFF	TGTGCCAGCAGATACAGGGGCCGTGAAAAACTGTTTTTT
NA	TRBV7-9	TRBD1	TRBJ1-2	CASSLNTGGLGGYTF	TGTGCCAGCAGCTTAAACACAGGGGGCCTCGGTGGCTACACCTTC
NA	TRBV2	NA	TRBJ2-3	CASRDRGDTQYF	TGTGCCAGCAGGGATCGAGGAGATACGCAGTATTTT
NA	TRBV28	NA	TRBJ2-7	CASSQTKPYEQYF	TGTGCCAGCAGCCAGACAAAACCCTACGAGCAGTACTTC
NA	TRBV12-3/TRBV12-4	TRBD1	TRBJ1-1	CASSGTGFTEAFF	TGTGCCAGCAGTGGGACAGGGTTTACTGAAGCTTTCTTT
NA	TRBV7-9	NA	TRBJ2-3	CASSLNQGRTDTQYF	TGTGCCAGCAGCTTAAACCAGGGTAGGACAGATACGCAGTATTTT
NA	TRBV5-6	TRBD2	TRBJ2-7	CASSTTQPGPGLNPYEQYF	TGTGCCAGCAGCACAACTCAACCGGGACCGGGACTAAACCCCTACGAGCAGTACTTC
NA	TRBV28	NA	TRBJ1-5	CASRDTGNGQPQHF	TGTGCCAGCAGAGATACAGGGAACGGCCAGCCCCAGCATTTT
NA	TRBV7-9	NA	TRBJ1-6	CASQDGSSYNSPLHF	TGTGCCAGCCAGGATGGGAGCTCCTATAATTCACCCCTCCACTTT
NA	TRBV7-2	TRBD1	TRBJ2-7	CASSSYGWDRDSYEQYF	TGTGCCAGCAGCTCTTATGGGTGGGACAGGGACTCCTACGAGCAGTACTTC
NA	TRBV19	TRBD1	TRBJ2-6	CASRSMDRGRPSGANVLTF	TGTGCCAGTAGATCCATGGACAGGGGTCGACCCTCTGGGGCCAACGTCCTGACTTTC
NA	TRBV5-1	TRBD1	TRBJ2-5	CASSLEGQGAGETQYF	TGCGCCAGCAGCTTGGAGGGACAGGGGGCCGGAGAGACCCAGTACTTC
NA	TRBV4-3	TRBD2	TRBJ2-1	CASSQDWAGVNNEQFF	TGCGCCAGCAGCCAAGATTGGGCGGGAGTTAACAATGAGCAGTTCTTC
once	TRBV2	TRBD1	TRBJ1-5	CASNPGTGGNQPQHF	TGTGCCAGCAACCCCGGGACAGGGGGGAATCAGCCCCAGCATTTT
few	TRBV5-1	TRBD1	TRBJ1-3	CASSLGGTGGRNTIYF	TGCGCCAGCAGCTTGGGGGGGACAGGCGGACGAAACACCATATATTTT
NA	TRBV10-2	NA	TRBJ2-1	CASSGGSSYNEQFF	TGCGCCAGCAGTGGAGGGAGCTCCTACAATGAGCAGTTCTTC
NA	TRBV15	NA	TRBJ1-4	CATSRELVVANEKLFF	TGTGCCACCAGCAGGGAGCTAGTTGTTGCTAATGAAAAACTGTTTTTT
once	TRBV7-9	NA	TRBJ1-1	CASSQGQLNTEAFF	TGTGCCAGCAGCCAAGGACAGCTGAACACTGAAGCTTTCTTT
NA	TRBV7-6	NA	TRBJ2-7	CASSLAGVDEQYF	TGTGCCAGCAGCTTAGCAGGGGTGGACGAGCAGTACTTC
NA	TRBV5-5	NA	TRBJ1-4	CASSLESGQLNEKLFF	TGTGCCAGCAGCTTGGAATCGGGACAACTAAATGAAAAACTGTTTTTT
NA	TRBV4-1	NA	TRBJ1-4	CASSQERARGTEKLFF	TGCGCCAGCAGCCAAGAGCGGGCGAGGGGGACGGAAAAACTGTTTTTT
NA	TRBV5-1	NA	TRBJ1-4	CASSPGAATNEKLFF	TGCGCCAGCAGCCCAGGAGCGGCAACTAATGAAAAACTGTTTTTT
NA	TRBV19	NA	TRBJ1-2	CASSITRGSHSGGYTF	TGTGCCAGTAGTATTACGCGCGGCTCTCATTCGGGTGGCTACACCTTC
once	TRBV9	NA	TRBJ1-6	CASSVGPGSPLHF	TGTGCCAGCAGCGTAGGTCCAGGTTCACCCCTCCACTTT
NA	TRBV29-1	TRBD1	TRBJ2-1	CSARDSLAQFF	TGCAGCGCCCGGGACAGCTTAGCCCAGTTCTTC
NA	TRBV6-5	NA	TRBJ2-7	CASRPPGSGTYEQYF	TGTGCCAGCAGACCCCCAGGGTCTGGAACCTACGAGCAGTACTTC
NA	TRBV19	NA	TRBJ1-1	CASSDRNTEAFF	TGTGCCAGTAGTGACAGGAACACTGAAGCTTTCTTT
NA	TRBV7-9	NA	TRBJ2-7	CASSRGAATRRTYEQYF	TGTGCCAGCAGCAGGGGGGCCGCCACCAGAAGAACCTACGAGCAGTACTTC
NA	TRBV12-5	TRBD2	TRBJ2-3	CASAPGLAGYTDTQYF	TGTGCTAGTGCCCCCGGACTAGCGGGGTACACAGATACGCAGTATTTT